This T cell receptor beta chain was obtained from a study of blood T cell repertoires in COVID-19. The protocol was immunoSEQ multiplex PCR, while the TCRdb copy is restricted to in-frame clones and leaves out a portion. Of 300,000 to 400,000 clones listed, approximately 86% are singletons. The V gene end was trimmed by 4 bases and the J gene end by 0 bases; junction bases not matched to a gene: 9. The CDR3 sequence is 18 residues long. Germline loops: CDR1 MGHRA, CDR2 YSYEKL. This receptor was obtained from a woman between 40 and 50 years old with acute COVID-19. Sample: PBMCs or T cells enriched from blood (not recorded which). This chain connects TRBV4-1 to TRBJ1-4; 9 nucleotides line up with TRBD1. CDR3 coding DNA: TGCGCCAGCAGCCGAGGACAGGGGACGTCCGCAACTAATGAAAAACTGTTTTTT. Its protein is CASSRGQGTSATNEKLFF.